What follows is one T cell receptor (beta chain) and its context. Its antigen remains unidentified. CDR1 and CDR2 from the germline V gene are SGHRS and YFSETQ. The CDR3 runs to 16 residues. The V gene end was trimmed by 3 bases and the J gene end by 5 bases; junction bases not matched to a gene: 8. The sequenced target, TCR beta, came from blood CD8+ and CD4+ T cells. The RNA input was roughly 0.45 to 1 ug, and it was reverse transcribed with random hexamers. MiXCR, run by TCRdb on the immunoSEQ multiplex PCR reads, gives a single entry per CDR3 protein. The sample consists of fewer than 85,000 distinct CDR3 sequences, approximately 93% of them appearing once. These data belong to a study of CD8 T cells in Susac syndrome. Whole-study findings and limits: Detection of Susac-specific public clones gave fewer than 20 in total CD8+ repertoires and several in CD8+ TEMRA repertoires.

The sequencing sample was made of CD8+ T cells from PBMCs. This clonotype originated in a human donor with Susac syndrome. This sequence joins TRBV5-1 and TRBJ2-1; the match to TRBD2 covers 10 bases. CDR3 loop: CASSSPPAGGHNEQFF. CDR3 nucleotides: TGCGCCAGCAGCTCCCCGCCAGCGGGGGGGCACAATGAGCAGTTCTTC.